The clone carrying this T cell receptor beta chain was detected many times. Its matching antigen is unknown. This record belongs to a study of regulatory T cells in long-lasting Graves disease. About the study: It was over 5 years of antithyroid drugs, with positive TSH receptor antibodies, that meant persistent Graves' disease. Study-wide findings and caveats: Researchers reported studying only peripheral blood, not thyroid tissue.

CDR1 and CDR2 from the germline V gene are SGHRS and YFSETQ. The CDR3 has 13 amino acids. Germline trimming cut 3 bases from V and 8 bases from J; bases unmatched to any gene: 4. In building TCR beta libraries, iRepertoire HTBI primers were used together with Arm-PCR of CDR3 regions. TCRdb re-called the multiplex PCR reads with MiXCR, one entry per CDR3 protein. The sample consists of about 290,000 distinct CDR3 sequences, roughly 21% of them appearing once. Time point here: persistent/refractory GD, antithyroid drugs over 5 years with positive TRAb. TCR sequences were obtained from RNA taken from PBMCs.

Source: peripheral blood mononuclear cells (PBMCs), taken when the disease was refractory, from a patient treated with antithyroid drugs. The chain combines TRBV5-1 with TRBJ1-2, with TRBD1 matching 10 bases. The receptor was isolated from a female donor with Graves disease. The CDR3 protein is CASSYGTGEGYTF. DNA of the CDR3: TGCGCCAGCAGCTACGGGACAGGGGAAGGCTACACCTTC.